The T cell receptor beta chain under discussion was sequenced for a study of post-analysis software for immune sequencing data. CDR3 size: 15 residues. The germline V gene encodes CDR1 SGHKS and CDR2 YYEKEE (reference sequence). J gave up 5 bases and V 4 bases, and 8 bases lay outside the gene matches. Points on this clonotype: Its antigen is unidentified.

Prepared TCR beta cDNA libraries contained unique molecular identifiers. TCRdb ran MiXCR on the PCR reads and lists one entry per CDR3 protein. The sample has roughly 650,000 distinct CDR3 sequences, around 64% seen once. The study's findings and limits: Controls significantly exceeded multiple sclerosis patients in normalized Chao1 diversity. Patients used about five TRBV segments, including TRBV5-6, TRBV5-1 and TRBV20-1, more often than controls.

Sequences were obtained from blood. This clonotype was sampled from a girl aged 2-10 years with multiple sclerosis. The chain links TRBV5-5 to TRBJ2-5; TRBD1 agrees at 10 bases. The CDR3 here is CASSILGQGYETQYF. The DNA for the CDR3 is TGTGCCAGCAGCATCCTGGGACAGGGGTACGAGACCCAGTACTTC.